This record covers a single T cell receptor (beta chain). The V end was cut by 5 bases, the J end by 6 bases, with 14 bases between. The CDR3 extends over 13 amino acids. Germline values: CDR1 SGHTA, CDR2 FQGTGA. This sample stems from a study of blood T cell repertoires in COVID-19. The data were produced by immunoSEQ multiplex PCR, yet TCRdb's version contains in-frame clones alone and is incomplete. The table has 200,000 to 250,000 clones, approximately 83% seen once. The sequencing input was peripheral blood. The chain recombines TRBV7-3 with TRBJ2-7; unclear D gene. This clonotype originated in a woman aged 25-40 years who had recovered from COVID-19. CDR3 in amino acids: CASSVTQASEQYF. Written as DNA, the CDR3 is TGTGCCAGCAGCGTTACGCAGGCATCCGAGCAGTACTTC.